This is a list of T cell receptor beta chains from one sample in a study of control samples from healthy donors and cancer patients. Repertoires were generated with immunoSEQ multiplex PCR, while TCRdb's copy carries only in-frame clones and drops some. The sample holds about 12,000 clones; around 89% are singletons and the top ten take about 2.9%. The sample taken for sequencing was formalin-fixed, paraffin-embedded tissue. The receptors come from a male donor with melanoma. Both conserved end residues are part of each CDR3. Fields, in order: clone size, V gene, D gene, J gene, CDR3 DNA, CDR3 protein. The D gene is left open where the match is weak. Clone size is stated in some rows and not others, as once, few, many or a class when expanded.

-	TRBV29-1	-	TRBJ1-4	TGCAGCGTCACGACCCGGGGAGCAGGGGAAAAACTGTTTTTT	CSVTTRGAGEKLFF
-	TRBV18	-	TRBJ2-5	TGTGCCAGCTCACCTCCGGAAGGTTCGAAGACCCAGTACTTC	CASSPPEGSKTQYF
-	TRBV12-3/TRBV12-4	-	TRBJ1-1	TGTGCCACCTGGGTGAGTAGTACTGAAGCTTTCTTT	CATWVSSTEAFF
-	TRBV6-5	-	TRBJ1-1	TGTGCCAGCGGGTTAGAGGGGGGTTATGGCACTGAAGCTTTCTTT	CASGLEGGYGTEAFF
once	TRBV20-1	-	TRBJ1-2	TGCAGCGTTGACAGCAACTATGGCTACACCTTC	CSVDSNYGYTF
once	TRBV24-1	TRBD2	TRBJ2-2	TGTGCCACCAGTGAGTCAGCGGGAGGGCCGATCGGGGAGCTGTTTTTT	CATSESAGGPIGELFF
-	TRBV27	-	TRBJ1-2	TGTGCCAGCAGTTTATCGGGGTTTTACTATGGCTACACCTTC	CASSLSGFYYGYTF
-	TRBV5-1	TRBD1	TRBJ1-6	TGCGCCAGCAGCTGGGAAGGGGGCGCGAGTTCACCCCTCCACTTT	CASSWEGGASSPLHF
-	TRBV6-5	-	TRBJ1-1	TGTGCCAGCAGTTACTCACAGGAGGAAGCTTTCTTT	CASSYSQEEAFF
-	TRBV11-3	TRBD1	TRBJ2-3	TGTGCCAGCAGCCTCCGACAGGGGATGACAGATACGCAGTATTTT	CASSLRQGMTDTQYF
-	TRBV19	TRBD2	TRBJ2-1	TGTGCCAGTAGCGGGAGGGGCGGTCAGCAGTTCTTC	CASSGRGGQQFF
-	TRBV6-1	TRBD2	TRBJ2-3	TGTGCCAGCAGTGAAGCTGGAGGGACTAGCGGGAGAACGCAGTATTTT	CASSEAGGTSGRTQYF
-	TRBV2	-	TRBJ1-5	TGTGCCAGCAGTACAGACCCTTTAAACCCCAATCAGCCCCAGCATTTT	CASSTDPLNPNQPQHF
-	TRBV10-3	-	TRBJ2-3	TGTGCCATCAGTGCCTCCGCGGGACACCCAGATACGCAGTATTTT	CAISASAGHPDTQYF
-	TRBV18	-	TRBJ2-1	TGTGCCAGCTTACAACAGAATGAGCAGTTCTTC	CASLQQNEQFF
few	TRBV10-3	-	TRBJ1-2	TGTGCCACCTCGGACGGACTGAACTATGGCTACACCTTC	CATSDGLNYGYTF
-	TRBV24-1	TRBD2	TRBJ2-3	TGTGCCACCAGTGACCCGGGACTAGCGGGAGGTGATACGCAGTATTTT	CATSDPGLAGGDTQYF
-	TRBV7-9	-	TRBJ1-1	TGTGCCAGCAGTCAAGGACCCCTCTCAGGGACTAAAGCTTTCTTT	CASSQGPLSGTKAFF
-	TRBV21-1	-	TRBJ1-4	TGTGCCAGCAGCGAATACTGCTCAACTAATGAAAAACTGTTTTTT	CASSEYCSTNEKLFF
-	TRBV4-3	-	TRBJ2-1	TGCGCCAGCAGCCAAAAGTCCCGGGCAGGAGGATACAATGAGCAGTTCTTC	CASSQKSRAGGYNEQFF
once	TRBV28	-	TRBJ1-1	TGTGCCAGCAGTAATGCGGGCGGCACTGAAGCTTTCTTT	CASSNAGGTEAFF
-	TRBV7-9	-	TRBJ2-2	TGTGCCAGCAACTTAAGTTACAGGAACACCGGGGAGCTGTTTTTT	CASNLSYRNTGELFF
-	TRBV19	TRBD1	TRBJ1-2	TGTGCCAGTAGTTTACTACAGGGGACCTATGGCTACACCTTC	CASSLLQGTYGYTF
-	TRBV24-1	TRBD2	TRBJ2-3	TGTGCCACTGAGACTAGCGGGATTAGTACGCAGTATTTT	CATETSGISTQYF
-	TRBV5-1	-	TRBJ2-1	TGCGCCAGCAGCTCAGCACCCACGGGAAGGACCTACAATGAGCAGTTCTTC	CASSSAPTGRTYNEQFF
-	TRBV7-3	TRBD2	TRBJ2-6	TGTGCCAGCAGCTTGCTAGCGGGAGTTCCTGGGGCCAACGTCCTGACTTTC	CASSLLAGVPGANVLTF
-	TRBV15	TRBD2	TRBJ2-7	TGTGCCACCAGCCTAGGACTAGCGGGTGAGCAGTACTTC	CATSLGLAGEQYF
-	TRBV4-1	TRBD1	TRBJ2-1	TGCGCCAGCAGCCGACAGGGGGACTACAATGAGCAGTTCTTC	CASSRQGDYNEQFF
-	TRBV5-1	-	TRBJ2-3	TGCGCCAGCAGCTTAGGGACAATTCCGTCTAGCACAGATACGCAGTATTTT	CASSLGTIPSSTDTQYF
-	TRBV6-5	TRBD1	TRBJ1-1	TGTGCCAGCAGTCACCGGACAGGGCGTCATACTGAAGCTTTCTTT	CASSHRTGRHTEAFF
-	TRBV24-1	-	TRBJ1-2	TGTGCCACCAGTGATTTAGGGATAGTTTGCGGCTACACCTTC	CATSDLGIVCGYTF
-	TRBV10-3	-	TRBJ1-1	TGTGCCATCAGAGACAACGGACAGCCGAACACTGAAGCTTTCTTT	CAIRDNGQPNTEAFF
-	TRBV6-8	TRBD2	TRBJ2-3	TGTGCCAGCGGTTTAGCGGGAGGAACAGATACGCAGTATTTT	CASGLAGGTDTQYF
-	TRBV19	-	TRBJ2-1	TGTGCCAGTAGTAAAGTGTATTACAATGAGCAGTTCTTC	CASSKVYYNEQFF
-	TRBV10-3	-	TRBJ2-7	TGTGCCATCAGTGTATCGCCCCGGGTCGAGCAGTACTTC	CAISVSPRVEQYF
-	TRBV7-9	TRBD2	TRBJ2-2	TGTGCCAGCAGTATAGCGGGAGGGCCCGGCACCGGGGAGCTGTTTTTT	CASSIAGGPGTGELFF
-	TRBV4-2	-	TRBJ1-6	TGTGCCAGCAGCCAAGTCAGGCTATATGAGTACAGCGATAATTCACCCCTCCACTTT	CASSQVRLYEYSDNSPLHF
-	TRBV14	-	TRBJ2-5	TGTGCCAGCAGCCAAGAAGACACGGAGACCCAGTACTTC	CASSQEDTETQYF
-	TRBV4-1	-	TRBJ1-2	TGCGCCAGCAGCCAAGGTGAAGGGTCGGGCTATGGCTACACCTTC	CASSQGEGSGYGYTF
-	TRBV5-1	-	TRBJ1-6	TGCGCCAGCAGCTTAACAGGCGAGTCACCCCTCCACTTT	CASSLTGESPLHF
-	TRBV5-5	-	TRBJ2-7	TGTGCCAGCAGCTTGATAACGGGTACGAACGAGCAGTACTTC	CASSLITGTNEQYF
-	TRBV29-1	-	TRBJ2-7	TGCAGCGTTGAACAGGGTAATTCCTACGAGCAGTACTTC	CSVEQGNSYEQYF
-	TRBV12-3/TRBV12-4	-	TRBJ2-1	TGTGCCAGCAGCCCCCCGGACGACAATGAGCAGTTCTTC	CASSPPDDNEQFF
once	TRBV9	TRBD2	TRBJ2-1	TGTGCCAGCAGCGGCGGGAGTTACAATGAGCAGTTCTTC	CASSGGSYNEQFF
-	TRBV3-1/TRBV3-2	TRBD2	TRBJ2-3	TGTGCCAGCAGCCAAGATCTGGGACTAGCGGGAGAGCCGCCTGATACGCAGTATTTT	CASSQDLGLAGEPPDTQYF
once	TRBV4-3	-	TRBJ1-4	TGCGCCAGCAGCCAGGAGCCGGGACGCCGAGAAAAACTGTTTTTT	CASSQEPGRREKLFF
-	TRBV11-1	TRBD1	TRBJ1-2	TGTGCCAGCAGCCGGGGGACAGGCTATGGCTACACCTTC	CASSRGTGYGYTF
-	TRBV2	-	TRBJ1-1	TGTGCCAGCAGTGAAGCGGCTAGGGGAGTATATACTGAAGCTTTCTTT	CASSEAARGVYTEAFF
-	TRBV7-2	-	TRBJ2-2	TGTGCCAGCAGCTTTAGGGGATACACCGGGGAGCTGTTTTTT	CASSFRGYTGELFF
-	TRBV14	-	TRBJ2-5	TGTGCCAGCAGCCAACAGAACCAGCAAGAGACCCAGTACTTC	CASSQQNQQETQYF
-	TRBV6-2/TRBV6-3	-	TRBJ2-3	TGTGCCAGCAGTCCGCGGGGTACGCAGTATTTT	CASSPRGTQYF
-	TRBV9	TRBD2	TRBJ2-1	TGTGCCAGCAGCGGAGAAGCGGGAGGGAGGTACAATGAGCAGTTCTTC	CASSGEAGGRYNEQFF
-	TRBV11-3	TRBD1	TRBJ2-1	TGTGCCAGCACCCCAGGGACAGGGTTCGACAATGAGCAGTTCTTC	CASTPGTGFDNEQFF